The source of this T cell receptor beta chain is a study of blood T cells in healthy people across ages. Study-level points and caveats: Across the age range, TCR beta diversity per million T cells fell in a roughly linear way. Calculation of diversity from one million T cells yielded estimates considered to be underestimates. Compared with aged donors, long-lived donors showed fewer expanded clones, suggesting selection.

For this clonotype: The antigen is not known.

Primed by a sample-barcoded 5' primer and a J-beta primer mix, a second PCR proceeded for about 6 to 11 cycles. TCRdb used MiXCR to reprocess the 5' RACE reads, holding one entry per CDR3 protein. Here the sample spans about 1.4 million distinct CDR3 sequences, almost 60% being singletons. The CDR3 totals 14 residues. CDR1 is MNHEY, CDR2 SMNVEV, per germline (reference sequence). V was shortened by 6 bases and J by 5 bases, with 17 bases between the two germline ends. Sequencing was performed on blood. This clonotype originated in a man younger than 35 in good health. The rearrangement links TRBV27 to TRBJ2-7; possibly TRBD1 or TRBD2 for D (6 bases each). CDR3 protein: CASRSIGGGNEQYF. CDR3 coding DNA: TGTGCCAGCAGAAGTATCGGGGGCGGGAACGAGCAGTACTTC.